The source of this T cell receptor (beta chain) is a study of CD8 T cells in ankylosing spondylitis. In regard to this clonotype: Its antigen is currently unknown.

Study observations and caveats: A subset of motif variants has previously been described in the synovial fluid and blood of reactive arthritis. Significant enrichment of disease-linked clones was reportedly seen in matched ankylosing spondylitis synovial fluid. Seemingly distinctive of ankylosing spondylitis blood was a TCR beta motif formed by eight highly homologous variants.

Each TCR beta library was made by quantitative 5'-RACE that incorporated molecular barcodes. MiXCR, applied by TCRdb to the 5' RACE reads, yields one record per CDR3 protein. The table records 250,000 to 300,000 distinct CDR3 sequences, roughly 20% of them present only once. There are 17 residues in the CDR3. Germline CDR1 reads LGHNA; CDR2 reads YNFKEQ. V was pared by 2 bases and J by 0 bases, with 14 bases between. The chain has TRBV4-2 and TRBJ2-1, with D unclear. The TCR comes from a male donor with ankylosing spondylitis or in good health (not recorded which). Sequenced input: blood, either unsorted or a sorted T cell fraction (not recorded which). The CDR3, as DNA: TGTGCCAGCAGCCAAATTAGCCCCCAAAGCTCCTACAATGAGCAGTTCTTC. It specifies CASSQISPQSSYNEQFF.